This entry describes one T cell receptor (beta chain). Its antigen is undetermined. Deletions cut 4 bases from V and 4 bases from J, with 18 bases between. Germline CDR1 MNHEY, CDR2 SVGAGI. The CDR3 is 16 residues long. These data come from a study of identical twins. In TCRdb, the 5' RACE reads were re-called with MiXCR into one record per CDR3 protein. The sample shows roughly 720,000 distinct CDR3 sequences, around a sixth of them seen only once. General study findings and limits: Fewer insertions marked abundant cord blood beta clonotypes; young adult naive trended weakly, memory not at all. Out-of-frame TCR alpha sharing in monozygotic twins exceeded recombination model predictions.

The sample was also linked to a second study, of T cells expressing NK-cell markers. That study adds: Once again these clonotypes came out on top in the CD3+CD56-NKG2C+ fraction of a few donors. HCMV specificity was not established for the expanded NKG2C+ T cell clones.

The sequenced material came from PBMCs. The chain uses TRBV6-5 and TRBJ2-3; the D gene is possibly TRBD2 (6 bases). This TCR came from a woman aged 18 to 35 in good health. The CDR3 bases are TGTGCCAGCAGTTCTAGGCTCGGGAGAGGGCCAGATACGCAGTATTTT. This translates into CASSSRLGRGPDTQYF.